What follows are 14 T cell receptor beta chains derived from one specimen sequenced in a study of radiotherapy plus CTLA-4 blockade in lung cancer. Some clones are missing from TCRdb's copy, which holds only in-frame ones; the method was immunoSEQ multiplex PCR. The sample consists of 70,000 to 95,000 clones, more than 85% of them appearing once. The sample consisted of peripheral blood, taken from a patient treated with radiotherapy plus ipilimumab. All receptors derive from a human donor with non-small cell lung cancer that progressed on radiotherapy plus ipilimumab.

This sequence joins TRBV5-1 and TRBJ2-1; 9 bases agree with TRBD1. The CDR3 consists of 15 residues. The trim removed 0 bases at V and 15 bases at J, leaving 13 bases unmatched. From germline, CDR1 is SGHRS and CDR2 YFSETQ. The CDR3 region is CASSLGTPPGQGRFF. The CDR3 DNA follows: TGCGCCAGCAGCTTGGGAACCCCTCCGGGACAGGGTCGGTTCTTC.

V usage is TRBV4-3 and J usage is TRBJ1-1, with D hard to call. The CDR3 totals 11 residues. Trimming stripped 5 bases from V and 5 bases from J, with 6 bases between. Germline assignment: CDR1 LGHNA and CDR2 YSLEER. The CDR3 bases are TGCGCCAGCAGCACCGGGACTGAAGCTTTCTTT. It translates to CASSTGTEAFF.

This clone is a singleton in its sample. J is TRBJ2-1 and V is TRBV28, with D unclear. Looked up from germline, CDR1 is MDHEN and CDR2 is SYDVKM. Deletions cut 4 bases from V and 7 bases from J, with 14 bases between. The CDR3 extends over 14 amino acids. The CDR3 region is CASSYFKGGNEQFF. The CDR3 bases are TGTGCCAGCAGTTACTTCAAGGGTGGAAATGAGCAGTTCTTC.

The chain carries TRBV4-1 and TRBJ2-5; 11 bases line up with TRBD1. V was clipped by 6 bases and J by 3 bases; unmatched bases: 3. Germline CDR1 MGHRA, CDR2 YSYEKL. The CDR3 has 14 residues. The CDR3 loop reads CASRLGQGEETQYF. As DNA, the CDR3 is TGCGCCAGCAGGCTGGGACAGGGGGAAGAGACCCAGTACTTC.

The count of this clone is one. The chain employs TRBV11-2 and TRBJ2-5; TRBD2 matches at 9 bases. The CDR3 is made up of 15 amino acids. From germline, CDR1 is SGHAT and CDR2 FQNNGV. J lost 3 bases, V lost 4 bases, and 6 bases had no gene match. CDR3 amino acids: CASSSRRGGEETQYF. CDR3 nucleotide sequence: TGTGCCAGCAGCTCCCGACGCGGGGGGGAAGAGACCCAGTACTTC.

The chain has TRBV25-1 and TRBJ1-1; possibly TRBD1 for D (5 bases). In germline, CDR1 is MGHDK, CDR2 SYGVNS. The CDR3 extends over 13 amino acids. V lost 7 bases, J lost 5 bases, and 14 bases lay in between. This chain's CDR3 is CASTSWGGTEAFF. The DNA of the CDR3 is TGTGCCAGCACCTCCTGGGGGGGGACTGAAGCTTTCTTT.

The chain recombines TRBV6-5 with TRBJ2-2; D uncertain. The CDR3 runs 13 residues. The germline V gene encodes CDR1 MNHEY and CDR2 SVGAGI. V was trimmed by 6 bases and J by 4 bases, leaving 9 bases between them. The CDR3: CASRLRVTGELFF. The CDR3 region has the DNA TGTGCCAGCAGGCTACGGGTCACCGGGGAGCTGTTTTTT.

The genes are TRBV9 and TRBJ2-2; no reliable D call. CDR3 length: 15 residues. Germline V gene sequence: CDR1 SGDLS, CDR2 YYNGEE. Trimming removed 0 bases at V and 1 base at J, with 7 bases between. The CDR3, as DNA: TGTGCCAGCAGCGTAGCATCTAGGAACACCGGGGAGCTGTTTTTT. It encodes CASSVASRNTGELFF.

The chain links TRBV30 to TRBJ1-5; a weak D match, TRBD1 (6 bases). V was clipped by 0 bases and J by 7 bases, with 19 bases between them. Looked up from germline, CDR1 is GTSNPN and CDR2 is SVGIG (reference sequence). The length of the CDR3 is 16 residues. CDR3 region: CAWSVQGGGNGQPQHF. The CDR3 bases are TGTGCCTGGAGTGTACAGGGAGGAGGAAACGGCCAGCCCCAGCATTTT.

This clone turned up a few times. The chain has TRBV18 and TRBJ2-5, with a weak D call TRBD1 (6 bases). The germline gives CDR1 KGHSH, CDR2 LQKENI. CDR3 length: 16 amino acids. The V end lost 3 bases, the J end lost 5 bases, and 19 bases lay between the germline ends. The CDR3 DNA reads TGTGCCAGCTCACCCATGGTGGGGGCCTCGTCGGAGACCCAGTACTTC. Translated: CASSPMVGASSETQYF.

The rearrangement uses TRBV2 and TRBJ1-5, with a possible D match to TRBD1 (6 bases). The CDR3 runs to 12 residues. V dropped 6 bases and J dropped 5 bases, with 8 bases sitting between them. The germline V gene has CDR1 SNHLY and CDR2 FYNNEI. CDR3 in DNA: TGTGCCAGCAGAAGGGGGGATCAGCCCCAGCATTTT. Its translation: CASRRGDQPQHF.

The chain is built from TRBV4-1 and TRBJ2-3; the match to TRBD2 covers 8 bases. Trimming cost V 0 bases and J 2 bases; bases outside gene matches: 7. CDR3 length equals 17 residues. Germline loops: CDR1 MGHRA, CDR2 YSYEKL. As DNA, the CDR3 is TGCGCCAGCAGCCAAGATCGGAGCGGGGGTTTCACAGATACGCAGTATTTT. This gives the protein CASSQDRSGGFTDTQYF.

This clone was seen only a few times. V usage is TRBV9 and J usage is TRBJ2-7; perhaps D is TRBD1 or TRBD2 (5 bases each). V gave up 0 bases and J gave up 0 bases, with 7 bases separating them. This CDR3 region has 14 residues. The germline CDR1 and CDR2 sequences are SGDLS and YYNGEE. CDR3 amino acids: CASSVEGSSYEQYF. Written as DNA, the CDR3 is TGTGCCAGCAGCGTAGAGGGGAGCTCCTACGAGCAGTACTTC. Together with reference TRBV9 and TRBJ2-7, the CDR3 gives the full variable domain: DSGVTQTPKHLITATGQRVTLRCSPRSGDLSVYWYQQSLDQGLQFLIQYYNGEERAKGNILERFSAQQFPDLHSELNLSSLELGDSALYFCASSVEGSSYEQYFGPGTRLTVT.

This chain uses TRBV18 with TRBJ2-5; D possibly corresponds to TRBD1 (6 bases). The CDR3 consists of 14 residues. The ends were cut back, 3 bases at V and 4 bases at J, with 12 bases in the middle. Germline V gene lookup returns CDR1 KGHSH and CDR2 LQKENI. CDR3 residues: CASSPLGAGETQYF. CDR3 in DNA: TGTGCCAGCTCACCCCTGGGGGCAGGAGAGACCCAGTACTTC.